This T cell receptor beta chain was identified during a study of response to subunit inactivated influenza vaccine. General observations from the study: Authors suggested few new T cells are recruited by each seasonal influenza vaccination.

The CDR3 sequence is 15 residues long. V gave up 6 bases and J gave up 4 bases; unmatched junction bases: 8. TCRdb reprocessed the RT-PCR reads via MiXCR and lists one record per CDR3 protein. The sample gives 560,000 or so distinct CDR3 sequences, less than 10% of which show up once; roughly 13% is in the top ten. With respect to this clonotype: Its antigen is not identified.

This sequence originates from a man aged 50 to 69 who received an inactivated influenza vaccine. Source: PBMCs from blood, taken about 23 months after vaccination. V is TRBV12-3 or TRBV12-4 and J is TRBJ2-7, with TRBD1 matching 11 bases. The CDR3 coding sequence is TGTGCCAGCAGGCACCGGGACAGGGGGTTTTACGAGCAGTACTTC. Translating gives CASRHRDRGFYEQYF.